Below, 29 T cell receptor beta chains from the same sample are listed, as sequenced in a study of response to subunit inactivated influenza vaccine (dated by TCRdb to between 2017 and 2018). Library preparation used RT-PCR. Sequencing was performed on an Illumina HiSeq 2500. TCRdb ran its own pipeline on the public reads, namely fastp trimming at Q25 and MiXCR clone calling, and kept in-frame beta chains. Rows are unified per CDR3 protein, each entry keeping the most common DNA and genes. The sample includes hundreds of thousands of distinct CDR3 sequences, with around 8% observed a single time. 10% to 15% of the sample is taken by the ten largest. Sample: PBMCs from blood, taken less than 25 months after vaccination. These receptor sequences come from a man aged 45 to 75 who received an inactivated influenza vaccine. Donor details come from another sample of the same person, matched by shared clones.

The chain has TRBV20-1 and TRBJ2-7; TRBD2 is a possible D gene (7 bases). The CDR3 is 17 amino acids. V was shortened by 0 bases and J by 5 bases, with 23 bases between the two germline ends. Germline values: CDR1 DFQATT, CDR2 SNEGSKA (reference sequence). As DNA, the CDR3 is TGCAGTGCTAGAGATGGACAGTTCGCGGGAGTTGAGAACGAGCAGTACTTC. This codes for CSARDGQFAGVENEQYF.

This clonotype was detected ten times or more. CDR3 region: CASSSIAGEQFF. The CDR3 bases are TGTGCCAGCAGCTCTATAGCGGGAGAGCAGTTCTTC. The chain links TRBV7-3 to TRBJ2-1, with 8 bases lining up with TRBD2. The CDR3 consists of 12 residues. Germline V gene sequence: CDR1 SGHTA, CDR2 FQGTGA. The V and J ends lost 4 bases and 10 bases, in that order; junction bases with no gene match: 3.

The V gene is TRBV5-5, the J gene TRBJ1-1; D gene uncertain. V lost 2 bases and J 2 bases, leaving 13 bases between the germline ends. This CDR3 region has 15 residues. Germline V gene sequence: CDR1 SGHKS, CDR2 YYEKEE (reference sequence). CDR3 sequence reads: CASSFYGDGNTEAFF. The DNA for the CDR3 is TGTGCCAGCAGCTTCTACGGGGATGGTAACACTGAAGCTTTCTTT.

The V gene is TRBV18, the J gene TRBJ1-4, with unresolved D. The CDR3 consists of 14 residues. With 2 bases removed from V and 4 bases from J, the gap between germline ends came to 8 bases. The germline gives CDR1 KGHSH, CDR2 LQKENI. The CDR3 region has the DNA TGTGCCAGCTCACCATCAGGTTATAATGAAAAACTGTTTTTT. It codes for CASSPSGYNEKLFF.

There are a few counts of this clonotype. The chain links TRBV25-1 to TRBJ2-3; 8 bases fit TRBD2. CDR1 is MGHDK, CDR2 SYGVNS, per germline. With 0 bases clipped from V and 0 bases from J, the junction kept 2 bases outside the gene matches. CDR3 length: 16 amino acids. CDR3 sequence (DNA): TGTGCCAGCAGTGAATACCCTAGCGGGAGCACAGATACGCAGTATTTT. Protein product: CASSEYPSGSTDTQYF.

The chain carries TRBV7-2 and TRBJ2-6; no definite D call. The germline V gene encodes CDR1 SGHTA and CDR2 FQGNSA. The CDR3 runs to 16 residues. The V end was cut by 5 bases, the J end by 2 bases, with 13 bases between. CDR3 in amino acids: CASSPRTAPGANVLTF. The CDR3 coding sequence is TGTGCCAGCAGCCCCAGGACGGCTCCTGGGGCCAACGTCCTGACTTTC.

This clonotype was counted only a few times. The DNA for the CDR3 is TGTGCCAGCAGCTTAGTCGCCAGCCCCACAGATACGCAGTATTTT. Its translation is CASSLVASPTDTQYF. The chain is built from TRBV5-6 and TRBJ2-3; D is unclear. V shed 2 bases and J shed 2 bases, with 12 bases lying between them. This CDR3 contains 15 residues. The germline CDR1 and CDR2 sequences are SGHDT and YYEEEE.

As to this clonotype: At one end, the junction sequence differs from germline, possibly due to a read error. The chain joins TRBV6-2 or TRBV6-3 to TRBJ2-5, with 9 bases that match TRBD2. CDR3 length equals 15 residues. The germline gives CDR1 MNHEY, CDR2 SVGEGT. CDR3: CASSPVGVAGAKEDF. CDR3 in DNA: TGTGCCAGCAGCCCCGTGGGTGTAGCGGGGGCCAAAGAGGACTTC.

CDR3 sequence reads: CASSFVAGAGTDTQYF. CDR3 in DNA: TGTGCCAGCAGTTTTGTGGCGGGAGCGGGCACAGATACGCAGTATTTT. The V gene is TRBV27, the J gene TRBJ2-3, with 7 bases identical to TRBD2. CDR3 length: 16 residues. V gave up 3 bases and J gave up 1 base; unmatched junction bases: 7. Germline V gene sequence: CDR1 MNHEY, CDR2 SMNVEV (reference sequence).

The chain recombines TRBV4-2 with TRBJ1-5, with 10 bases identical to TRBD1. Germline lookup yields CDR1 LGHNA and CDR2 YNFKEQ. This CDR3 has 15 residues. J gave up 7 bases and V 5 bases, and 8 bases lay outside the gene matches. CDR3: CASSSTGGARQPQHF. The CDR3 coding sequence is TGTGCCAGCAGCTCGACAGGGGGCGCACGGCAGCCCCAGCATTTT.

The sample holds many counts of this clonotype. V is TRBV11-1 and J is TRBJ2-4, with a tentative D call TRBD2 (5 bases). This CDR3 spans 17 amino acids. Trimming shortened V by 5 bases and J by 1 base, and 18 bases separated the two germline ends. Germline V CDR1 and CDR2: SGHAT, FQDESV (reference sequence). This CDR3 reads CASSPEGGLRAKNIQYF. The CDR3 DNA reads as TGTGCCAGCAGCCCCGAGGGCGGCTTAAGGGCCAAAAACATTCAGTACTTC.

The chain uses TRBV11-2 and TRBJ2-7; 9 nucleotides match TRBD1. From germline, CDR1 is SGHAT and CDR2 FQNNGV. V dropped 2 bases and J dropped 4; count of bases not matched to a gene: 6. There are 15 residues in the CDR3. The CDR3 coding sequence is TGTGCCAGCAGCTTAAGGGGACAGGGCGTTTACGAGCAGTACTTC. Protein: CASSLRGQGVYEQYF.

This clonotype was seen more than once but under ten times. The chain uses TRBV29-1 and TRBJ1-5; D is undetermined. Per germline, CDR1 SQVTM and CDR2 ANQGSEA. V was trimmed by 4 bases and J by 1 base, leaving 8 bases between them. The CDR3 length is 13 residues. In nucleotides, the CDR3 is TGCAGCGTTGGGTTAGACAGCAATCAGCCCCAGCATTTT. Protein: CSVGLDSNQPQHF. The entire variable domain, with the rest obtained from reference TRBV29-1 and TRBJ1-5, is as follows: SAVISQKPSRDICQRGTSLTIQCQVDSQVTMMFWYRQQPGQSLTLIATANQGSEATYESGFVIDKFPISRPNLTFSTLTVSNMSPEDSSIYLCSVGLDSNQPQHFGDGTRLSIL.

In the case of this clonotype: One base away lies a much larger clone, so this may be a sequencing read error. This CDR3 reads CREDRGKEQYF. As DNA, the CDR3 is TGCAGGGAGGACAGGGGTAAAGAGCAGTACTTC. The rearrangement joins TRBV20-1 to TRBJ2-7; 9 bases match TRBD1. There are 11 residues in the CDR3. The germline gives CDR1 DFQATT, CDR2 SNEGSKA (reference sequence).

The chain joins TRBV7-8 to TRBJ1-5; no clear D. Germline V gene lookup returns CDR1 SGHVS and CDR2 FQNEAQ. CDR3 length: 13 residues. Trimming removed 3 bases from V and 11 bases from J, with 14 bases in between. The CDR3 coding sequence is TGTGCCAGCAGCTTCGAATCGGCGCTGACCCAGCATTTT. Residues: CASSFESALTQHF. The full variable domain, completed using reference TRBV7-8 and TRBJ1-5, is GAGVSQSPRYKVAKRGQDVALRCDPISGHVSLFWYQQALGQGPEFLTYFQNEAQLDKSGLPSDRFFAERPEGSVSTLKIQRTQQEDSAVYLCASSFESALTQHFGDGTRLSIL.

Ten or more counts support this clonotype. The chain joins TRBV19 to TRBJ2-1, with 11 bases identical to TRBD2. Germline CDR1 LNHDA, CDR2 SQIVND (reference sequence). CDR3 length: 16 amino acids. V lost 4 bases, J lost 0 bases, and 2 bases stayed unmatched. CDR3 DNA: TGTGCCAGTAGTAGGCTAGCGGGAGGCTCCTACAATGAGCAGTTCTTC. It specifies CASSRLAGGSYNEQFF.

This clonotype was seen a few times. This chain uses TRBV14 with TRBJ2-5; D may match TRBD1 or TRBD2 (5 bases each). Germline assignment: CDR1 SGHDN and CDR2 FVKESK. Trimming took 3 bases from V and 0 from J, leaving 8 bases between them. The CDR3 is 14 amino acids. In DNA, the CDR3 is TGTGCCAGCAGCCAGAGGGGCCACCAAGAGACCCAGTACTTC. Translated, it gives CASSQRGHQETQYF.

As DNA, the CDR3 is TGTGCCAGCAGCCGGGGACTAGCGGGGGTCCACAATGAGCAGTTCTTC. Encoded protein: CASSRGLAGVHNEQFF. V gene TRBV3-1 combines with J gene TRBJ2-1; 14 bases are a match to TRBD2. Germline loops: CDR1 LGHDT, CDR2 YNNKEL (reference sequence). V lost 4 bases and J lost 5; bases outside the gene matches: 4. CDR3 length: 16 amino acids.

Worth noting for this clonotype: This may come from a read error, since a much larger clone is one base off. This sequence joins TRBV20-1 and TRBJ2-2, with D unresolved. CDR3 size: 12 residues. V dropped 4 bases and J dropped 6 bases, with 9 bases sitting between them. Germline CDR1 is DFQATT and CDR2 is SNEGSKA (reference sequence). The CDR3 reads CSATAPPGELFF. Written as DNA, the CDR3 is TGCAGTGCTACTGCTCCACCCGGGGAGCTGTTTTTT.

This clonotype was picked up a small number of times. V is TRBV5-1 and J is TRBJ2-5; D is possibly TRBD1 (5 bases). The CDR3 extends over 13 amino acids. The V gene lost 3 bases and the J gene lost 5 bases, with 11 bases spanning the gap. In germline, CDR1 is SGHRS, CDR2 YFSETQ. CDR3 bases: TGCGCCAGCAGCTCCTCAGGGTGGGAGACCCAGTACTTC. Translated, it gives CASSSSGWETQYF.

The chain has TRBV24-1 and TRBJ2-2, with D possibly TRBD2 on 5 matching bases. CDR1 is KGHDR and CDR2 is SFDVKD in the germline V gene. The CDR3 runs 16 residues. V lost 2 bases to trimming and J lost 0 bases, with 9 bases between them. This CDR3 is CATSDSRRANTGELFF. CDR3 bases: TGTGCCACCAGTGATTCGCGGCGGGCGAACACCGGGGAGCTGTTTTTT.

The table lists this clonotype with many counts. The chain carries TRBV9 and TRBJ2-3; TRBD2 might be the D (6 bases). CDR1 SGDLS and CDR2 YYNGEE come from the germline V gene. The length of the CDR3 is 16 residues. Deletions cut 4 bases from V and 3 bases from J, with 18 bases between. The CDR3 DNA reads as TGTGCCAGCAGCCCCCGGAGGGCTAGCGTTACAGATACGCAGTATTTT. Its protein is CASSPRRASVTDTQYF.

In this sample, this clonotype turned up a few times. The rearrangement uses TRBV12-3 or TRBV12-4 and TRBJ1-5; no clear D. V was cut by 1 base and J by 2 bases, with 9 bases left in between. The CDR3 loop spans 15 amino acids. In nucleotides, the CDR3 is TGTGCCAGCAGTTTAGAACGGACTCGCAATCAGCCCCAGCATTTT. The encoded protein is CASSLERTRNQPQHF.

This clonotype was observed a handful of times. V usage is TRBV3-1 and J usage is TRBJ2-1; unclear D gene. Germline V gives CDR1 LGHDT, CDR2 YNNKEL (reference sequence). The CDR3 runs to 14 residues. V lost 1 base, J lost 8 bases, and 12 bases lay in between. CDR3 bases: TGTGCCAGCAGCCAAGGGGAAGTAGGCCATGAGCAGTTCTTC. It is translated as CASSQGEVGHEQFF.

There are many counts of this clonotype. This sequence joins TRBV29-1 and TRBJ1-2; maybe TRBD1 (6 bases). V was clipped by 4 bases and J by 3 bases, with 15 bases between them. In germline, CDR1 is SQVTM, CDR2 ANQGSEA. The CDR3 contains 14 residues. The DNA for the CDR3 is TGCAGCGTTGGAACAATACAGGGAGACTATGGCTACACCTTC. The encoded protein is CSVGTIQGDYGYTF.

The chain joins TRBV5-1 to TRBJ2-7, with D possibly TRBD2 on 6 matching bases. The germline V and J ends were trimmed by 0 bases and 7 bases, with 8 bases remaining between them. Germline-derived CDR1 and CDR2 are SGHRS and YFSETQ. This CDR3 is built from 12 residues. The CDR3 sequence: CASSLVREEQYF. CDR3 nucleotide sequence: TGCGCCAGCAGCTTGGTCCGGGAGGAGCAGTACTTC.

This clonotype has more than one count but fewer than ten. The chain employs TRBV20-1 and TRBJ1-5; the match to TRBD1 covers 8 bases. Germline CDR1 and CDR2: DFQATT and SNEGSKA (reference sequence). The CDR3 length is 14 residues. V gave up 1 base and J gave up 4 bases; unmatched junction bases: 3. CDR3 sequence: CSARVQGENQPQHF. DNA for the CDR3: TGCAGTGCTAGAGTACAGGGGGAAAATCAGCCCCAGCATTTT.

The V and J genes are TRBV28 and TRBJ2-7, with 9 nucleotides matching TRBD1. The V gene end was trimmed by 1 base and the J gene end by 3 bases; junction bases not matched to a gene: 4. The germline CDR1 and CDR2 sequences are MDHEN and SYDVKM. CDR3 length: 15 amino acids. CDR3 bases: TGTGCCAGCAGTTTATCGGGACAGGGAGGCTACGAGCAGTACTTC. This encodes CASSLSGQGGYEQYF.

There are a few counts of this clonotype. Here the CDR3 reads CASSFRERSNQPQHF. CDR3 DNA sequence: TGTGCCAGCAGCTTCCGGGAAAGGAGCAATCAGCCCCAGCATTTT. The rearrangement uses TRBV7-2 and TRBJ1-5; D is undetermined. V gave up 3 bases and J gave up 1 base, with 10 bases separating them. The CDR3 totals 15 residues. Germline CDR1 SGHTA, CDR2 FQGNSA.